Given below is one TCR beta chain in context. No antigen is known for it. The CDR3 regions of TCR beta were amplified from RNA transcripts. The TCR CDR3 first-round RT-PCR relied on the HTBI primer set. TCRdb passed the multiplex PCR reads through MiXCR, listing each CDR3 protein once. The repertoire holds 500,000 to 650,000 distinct CDR3 sequences, 17% seen once, with approximately 18% in the top ten. The entry originates in a study of T cells in Graves' hyperthyroidism and ophthalmopathy. Study observations and caveats: Blood also contained most expanded thyroid clonotypes above 0.001.

Enrolled ophthalmopathy patients presented with a Clinical Activity Score of at least 3, a NOSPECS grade of at least 4, and disease duration under 3 months. Every diagnosis used clinical symptoms, serum thyroxine and TRAb, thyroid ultrasound and orbital computed tomography. This sample holds PBMCs from roughly 10 ml fresh peripheral blood. J lost 3 bases, V lost 8 bases, and 11 bases had no gene match. There are 15 residues in the CDR3. Germline lookup yields CDR1 KGHSH and CDR2 LQKENI. The sequencing sample was made of blood. The receptor was derived from a woman between 18 and 30 years old with Graves' ophthalmopathy. The chain links TRBV18 to TRBJ2-7; 9 nucleotides line up with TRBD2. In DNA form, the CDR3 reads TGTGCCAGCGGAAAGACTAGCGGCTCGGTCTACGAGCAGTACTTC. This codes for CASGKTSGSVYEQYF.